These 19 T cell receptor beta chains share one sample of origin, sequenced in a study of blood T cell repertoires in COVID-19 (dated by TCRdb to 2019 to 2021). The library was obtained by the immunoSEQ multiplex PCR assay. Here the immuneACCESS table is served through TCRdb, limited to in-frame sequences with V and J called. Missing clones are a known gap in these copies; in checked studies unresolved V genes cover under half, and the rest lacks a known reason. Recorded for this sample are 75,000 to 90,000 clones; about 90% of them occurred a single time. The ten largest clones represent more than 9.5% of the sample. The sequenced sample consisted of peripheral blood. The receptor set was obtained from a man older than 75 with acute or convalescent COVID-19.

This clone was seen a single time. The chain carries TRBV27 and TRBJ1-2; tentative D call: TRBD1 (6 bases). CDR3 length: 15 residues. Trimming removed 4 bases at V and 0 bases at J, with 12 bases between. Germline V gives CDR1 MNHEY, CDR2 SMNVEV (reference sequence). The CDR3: CASSSQGPPNYGYTF. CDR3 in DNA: TGTGCCAGCAGTTCACAGGGCCCTCCTAACTATGGCTACACCTTC.

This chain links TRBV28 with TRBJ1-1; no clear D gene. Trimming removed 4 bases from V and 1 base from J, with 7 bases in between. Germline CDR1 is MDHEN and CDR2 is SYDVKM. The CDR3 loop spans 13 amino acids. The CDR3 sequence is CASSSPGNTEAFF. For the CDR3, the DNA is TGTGCCAGCAGTTCCCCCGGGAACACTGAAGCTTTCTTT. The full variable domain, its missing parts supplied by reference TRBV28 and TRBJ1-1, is DVKVTQSSRYLVKRTGEKVFLECVQDMDHENMFWYRQDPGLGLRLIYFSYDVKMKEKGDIPEGYSVSREKKERFSLILESASTNQTSMYLCASSSPGNTEAFFGQGTRLTVV.

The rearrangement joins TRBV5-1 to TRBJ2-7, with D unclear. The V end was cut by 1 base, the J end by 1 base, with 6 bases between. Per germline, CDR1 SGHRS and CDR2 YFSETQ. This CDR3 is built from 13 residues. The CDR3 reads CASSLSQSYEQYF. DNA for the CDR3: TGCGCCAGCAGCTTGTCTCAGTCCTACGAGCAGTACTTC.

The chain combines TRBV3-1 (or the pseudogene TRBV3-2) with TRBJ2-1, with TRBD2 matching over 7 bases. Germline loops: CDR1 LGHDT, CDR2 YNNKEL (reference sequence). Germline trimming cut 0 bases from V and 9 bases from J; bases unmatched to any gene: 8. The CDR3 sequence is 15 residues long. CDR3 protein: CASSQDPNREGEQFF. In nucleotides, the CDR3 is TGTGCCAGCAGCCAAGATCCCAATAGGGAGGGTGAGCAGTTCTTC.

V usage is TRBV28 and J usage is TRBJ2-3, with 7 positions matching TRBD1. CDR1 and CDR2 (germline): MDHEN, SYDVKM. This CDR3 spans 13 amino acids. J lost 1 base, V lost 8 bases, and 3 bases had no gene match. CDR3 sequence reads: CASETGGTDTQYF. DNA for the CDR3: TGTGCCAGCGAAACAGGGGGCACAGATACGCAGTATTTT.

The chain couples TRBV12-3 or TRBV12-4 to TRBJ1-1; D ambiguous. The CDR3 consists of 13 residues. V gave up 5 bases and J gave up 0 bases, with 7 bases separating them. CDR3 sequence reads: CASSPHMNTEAFF. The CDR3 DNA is TGTGCCAGCAGTCCTCACATGAACACTGAAGCTTTCTTT.

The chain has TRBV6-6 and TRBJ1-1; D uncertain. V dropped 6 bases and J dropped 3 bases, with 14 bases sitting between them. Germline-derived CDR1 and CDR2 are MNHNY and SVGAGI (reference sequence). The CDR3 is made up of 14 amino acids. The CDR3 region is CASSPKWRDTEAFF. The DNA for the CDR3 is TGTGCCAGCAGCCCCAAATGGAGGGACACTGAAGCTTTCTTT.

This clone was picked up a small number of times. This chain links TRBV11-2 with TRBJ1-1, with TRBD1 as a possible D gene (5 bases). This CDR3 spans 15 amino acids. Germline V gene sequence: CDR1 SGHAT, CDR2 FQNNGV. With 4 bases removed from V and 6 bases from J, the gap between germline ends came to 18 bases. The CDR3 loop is CASSSTDGGGPEAFF. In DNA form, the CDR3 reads TGTGCCAGCAGCTCGACCGACGGGGGTGGACCTGAAGCTTTCTTT.

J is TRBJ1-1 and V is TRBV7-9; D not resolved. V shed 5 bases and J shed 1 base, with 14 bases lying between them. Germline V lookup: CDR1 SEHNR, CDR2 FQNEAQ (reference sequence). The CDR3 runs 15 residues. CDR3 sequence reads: CASSPGYAGNTEAFF. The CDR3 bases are TGTGCCAGCAGCCCGGGGTACGCCGGGAACACTGAAGCTTTCTTT.

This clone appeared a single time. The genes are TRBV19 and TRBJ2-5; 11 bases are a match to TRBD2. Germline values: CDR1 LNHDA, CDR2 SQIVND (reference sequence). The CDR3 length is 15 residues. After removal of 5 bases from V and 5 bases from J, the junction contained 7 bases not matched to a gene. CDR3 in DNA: TGTGCCAGTAGTGAAACTAGCGGGAGTAGGGAGACCCAGTACTTC. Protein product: CASSETSGSRETQYF.

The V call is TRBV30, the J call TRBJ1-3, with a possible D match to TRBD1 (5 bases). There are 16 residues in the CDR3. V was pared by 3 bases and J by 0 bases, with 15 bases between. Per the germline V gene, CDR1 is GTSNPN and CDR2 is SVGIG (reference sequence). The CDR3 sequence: CAWSSGGRFSGNTIYF. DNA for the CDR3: TGTGCCTGGAGCTCGGGGGGGAGGTTCTCTGGAAACACCATATATTTT.

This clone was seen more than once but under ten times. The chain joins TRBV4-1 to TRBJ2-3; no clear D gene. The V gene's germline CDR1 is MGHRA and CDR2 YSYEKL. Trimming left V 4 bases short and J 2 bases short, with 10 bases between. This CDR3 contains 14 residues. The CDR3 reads CASSRSGDTDTQYF. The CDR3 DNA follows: TGCGCCAGCAGCCGTAGTGGTGACACAGATACGCAGTATTTT.

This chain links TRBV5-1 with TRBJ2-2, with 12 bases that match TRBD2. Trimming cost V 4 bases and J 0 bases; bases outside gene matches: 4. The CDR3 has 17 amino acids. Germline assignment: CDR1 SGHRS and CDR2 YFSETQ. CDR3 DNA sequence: TGCGCCAGCAGCGAACTAGCGGGGGGACCGAACACCGGGGAGCTGTTTTTT. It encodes CASSELAGGPNTGELFF.

The CDR3, as DNA: TGTGCCAGCAGCTTAGAAAGGGGGACTGGAAACACCATATATTTT. Translating it yields CASSLERGTGNTIYF. The rearrangement joins TRBV7-2 to TRBJ1-3; tentative D call: TRBD1 (6 bases). The germline CDR1 and CDR2 sequences are SGHTA and FQGNSA. The V and J ends lost 1 base and 2 bases respectively, with 9 bases between them. The CDR3 is 15 amino acids.

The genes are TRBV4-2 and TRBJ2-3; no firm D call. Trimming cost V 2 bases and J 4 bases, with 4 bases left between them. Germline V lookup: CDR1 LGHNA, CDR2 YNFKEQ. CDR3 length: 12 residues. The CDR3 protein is CASSQLPDTQYF. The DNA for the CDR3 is TGTGCCAGCAGCCAACTCCCAGATACGCAGTATTTT.

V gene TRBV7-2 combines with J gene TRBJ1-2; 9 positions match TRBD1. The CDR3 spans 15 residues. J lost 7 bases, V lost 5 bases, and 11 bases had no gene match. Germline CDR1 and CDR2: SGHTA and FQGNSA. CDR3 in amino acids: CASSIPLRDRVGYTF. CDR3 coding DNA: TGTGCCAGCAGCATCCCGCTCCGGGACAGGGTTGGCTACACCTTC.

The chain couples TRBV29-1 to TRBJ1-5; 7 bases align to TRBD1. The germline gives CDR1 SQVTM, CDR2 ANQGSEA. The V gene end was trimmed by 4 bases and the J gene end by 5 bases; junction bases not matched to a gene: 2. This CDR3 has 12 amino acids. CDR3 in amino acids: CSVGDSDQPQHF. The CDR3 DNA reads TGCAGCGTTGGGGACAGCGATCAGCCCCAGCATTTT. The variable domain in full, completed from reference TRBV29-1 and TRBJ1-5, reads SAVISQKPSRDICQRGTSLTIQCQVDSQVTMMFWYRQQPGQSLTLIATANQGSEATYESGFVIDKFPISRPNLTFSTLTVSNMSPEDSSIYLCSVGDSDQPQHFGDGTRLSIL.

CDR3 nucleotide sequence: TGTGCCAGCAGCCGAGCTAACTATGGCTACACCTTC. Its translation: CASSRANYGYTF. The chain is built from TRBV5-8 and TRBJ1-2; D is uncertain. The CDR3 spans 12 residues. The germline gives CDR1 SGHTS, CDR2 YDEGEE. V gave up 4 bases and J gave up 0 bases, with 4 bases separating them. Combining the CDR3 with reference TRBV5-8 and TRBJ1-2 gives the whole variable domain EAGVTQSPTHLIKTRGQQATLRCSPISGHTSVYWYQQALGLGLQFLLWYDEGEERNRGNFPPRFSGRQFPNYSSELNVNALELEDSALYLCASSRANYGYTFGSGTRLTVV.

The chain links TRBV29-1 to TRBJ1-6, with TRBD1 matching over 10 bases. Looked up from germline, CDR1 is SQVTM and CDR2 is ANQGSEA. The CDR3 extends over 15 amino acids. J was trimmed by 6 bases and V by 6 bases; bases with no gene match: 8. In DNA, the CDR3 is TGCAGCGTAACTGTGACAGGGGGCAGTAATTCACCCCTCCACTTT. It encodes CSVTVTGGSNSPLHF. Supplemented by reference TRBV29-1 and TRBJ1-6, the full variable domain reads SAVISQKPSRDICQRGTSLTIQCQVDSQVTMMFWYRQQPGQSLTLIATANQGSEATYESGFVIDKFPISRPNLTFSTLTVSNMSPEDSSIYLCSVTVTGGSNSPLHFGNGTRLTVT.